The rows below give T cell receptor beta chains drawn from one sample of a study of relationships among human T cell subsets. MiXCR, applied by TCRdb to the multiplex PCR reads, yields one record per CDR3 protein. Of over 14,000 distinct CDR3 sequences detected, about three fifths appear once; the ten largest clones hold under 40%. What was sequenced was total T cells sorted from blood. The receptors come from a man between 40 and 49 years old in good health. Both conserved end residues are part of each CDR3. Each record gives: V gene, clone size, J gene, D gene, CDR3 DNA, CDR3 protein. D genes are given only for firm matches. Size tells how often a clone was seen (once, few, many) or the class of an expanded clone, and some rows leave it out.

v_call: TRBV12-3/TRBV12-4
clone_size: -
j_call: TRBJ2-1
d_call: -
cdr3_nt: TGTGCCAGCAGTTCCCGGGGGTTTGGATCCTACAATGAGCAGTTCTTC
cdr3_aa: CASSSRGFGSYNEQFF

v_call: TRBV2
clone_size: -
j_call: TRBJ2-1
d_call: -
cdr3_nt: TGTGCCAGCAGCCCACTTGGCGGAGCCCTCTCCTACAATGAGCAGTTCTTC
cdr3_aa: CASSPLGGALSYNEQFF

v_call: TRBV28
clone_size: -
j_call: TRBJ2-7
d_call: TRBD1
cdr3_nt: TGTGCCAGCAGTTTAGGACAGGCCGTTAGAGAGCAGTACTTC
cdr3_aa: CASSLGQAVREQYF

v_call: TRBV2
clone_size: -
j_call: TRBJ2-1
d_call: TRBD2
cdr3_nt: TGTGCCAGCAGTGACCCGGGGGGGTCAAATGAGCAGTCCTTC
cdr3_aa: CASSDPGGSNEQSF

v_call: TRBV5-4
clone_size: -
j_call: TRBJ1-1
d_call: TRBD1
cdr3_nt: TGCGCCAGCAGCCCGGACAGGGACCGGCCTGAAGCTTTCTTT
cdr3_aa: CASSPDRDRPEAFF

v_call: TRBV11-2
clone_size: -
j_call: TRBJ1-5
d_call: -
cdr3_nt: TGTGCCAGTGAGGGGACTCTCAGCAATCAGCCCCAGCATTTT
cdr3_aa: CASEGTLSNQPQHF

v_call: TRBV7-9
clone_size: -
j_call: TRBJ2-7
d_call: TRBD1
cdr3_nt: TGTGCCAGCAGCTTAGTTGGACAGGGGGTGTCCGAGCAGTACTTC
cdr3_aa: CASSLVGQGVSEQYF

v_call: TRBV12-3/TRBV12-4
clone_size: -
j_call: TRBJ1-5
d_call: -
cdr3_nt: TGTGCCAGCAGTTTAAGGACAGGCAATCAGCCCCAGCATTTT
cdr3_aa: CASSLRTGNQPQHF

v_call: TRBV4-2
clone_size: -
j_call: TRBJ2-3
d_call: -
cdr3_nt: TGTGCCAGCAGCCAAGTAAACGGGGGCGAGAGCACAGATACGCAGTATTTT
cdr3_aa: CASSQVNGGESTDTQYF

v_call: TRBV10-2
clone_size: -
j_call: TRBJ1-1
d_call: -
cdr3_nt: TGTGCCAGCAGCCCCGGGACGGAAGCTTTCTTT
cdr3_aa: CASSPGTEAFF

v_call: TRBV7-8
clone_size: -
j_call: TRBJ2-1
d_call: TRBD2
cdr3_nt: TGTGTCAGCAGCCCGAGACCGGGGGGGAATGAGCAGTTCTTC
cdr3_aa: CVSSPRPGGNEQFF

v_call: TRBV10-2
clone_size: -
j_call: TRBJ2-7
d_call: -
cdr3_nt: TGCGCCAGCAGTGAGATAGAAGCCTACGAGCAGTACTTC
cdr3_aa: CASSEIEAYEQYF

v_call: TRBV12-3/TRBV12-4
clone_size: -
j_call: TRBJ1-2
d_call: -
cdr3_nt: TGTGCCAGCAGTTTAGCGGAGGTTAACTATGGCTACACCTTC
cdr3_aa: CASSLAEVNYGYTF

v_call: TRBV10-2
clone_size: -
j_call: TRBJ1-5
d_call: TRBD1
cdr3_nt: TGCGCCAGCAGCCCCCTCAGGGGGAATAGCAATCAGCCCCAGCATTTT
cdr3_aa: CASSPLRGNSNQPQHF

v_call: TRBV2
clone_size: -
j_call: TRBJ2-3
d_call: TRBD2
cdr3_nt: TGTGCCAGCAGTGAACTAGCGGGAGGGCCCACAGATACGCAGTATTTT
cdr3_aa: CASSELAGGPTDTQYF

v_call: TRBV10-3
clone_size: -
j_call: TRBJ2-5
d_call: -
cdr3_nt: TGTGCCATCAGTAACGGGGGCCCGGTAGAGACCCAGTACTTC
cdr3_aa: CAISNGGPVETQYF

v_call: TRBV30
clone_size: few
j_call: TRBJ2-6
d_call: -
cdr3_nt: TGTGCCTGGAGTCTCGGGGCTACCTCTGGGGCCAACGTCCTGACTTTC
cdr3_aa: CAWSLGATSGANVLTF

v_call: TRBV19
clone_size: -
j_call: TRBJ2-3
d_call: TRBD1
cdr3_nt: TGTGCCAGTACCACCTCGGACAGGGTCACAGATACGCAGTATTTT
cdr3_aa: CASTTSDRVTDTQYF

v_call: TRBV11-2
clone_size: -
j_call: TRBJ2-7
d_call: -
cdr3_nt: TGTGCCAGCAGCTTTAGAGGGAGATACGAGCAGTACTTC
cdr3_aa: CASSFRGRYEQYF

v_call: TRBV11-2
clone_size: few
j_call: TRBJ1-6
d_call: -
cdr3_nt: TGTGCCAGCAGCCGGGACGGACGCCATAATTCACCCCTCCACTTT
cdr3_aa: CASSRDGRHNSPLHF

v_call: TRBV20-1
clone_size: -
j_call: TRBJ2-7
d_call: -
cdr3_nt: TGCAGTGCTAGAGATCGAAGGGGAGGCTACGAGCAGTACTTC
cdr3_aa: CSARDRRGGYEQYF

v_call: TRBV7-2
clone_size: -
j_call: TRBJ1-1
d_call: TRBD1
cdr3_nt: TGTGCCAGCAGCCCCCGGGCAGGGGGCACTGAAGCTTTCTTT
cdr3_aa: CASSPRAGGTEAFF

v_call: TRBV5-5
clone_size: -
j_call: TRBJ2-1
d_call: -
cdr3_nt: TGTGCCAGCAGCTTGGAGACTCTCTCCTACAATGAGCAGTTCTTC
cdr3_aa: CASSLETLSYNEQFF

v_call: TRBV28
clone_size: -
j_call: TRBJ2-3
d_call: TRBD1
cdr3_nt: TGTGCCAGCACCCTACCGGGACAGGGACCAGATACGCAGTATTTT
cdr3_aa: CASTLPGQGPDTQYF

v_call: TRBV27
clone_size: -
j_call: TRBJ2-5
d_call: TRBD1
cdr3_nt: TGTGCCACCTGGAGACAGGGTGGATCGGGGGAGACCCAGTACTTC
cdr3_aa: CATWRQGGSGETQYF

v_call: TRBV7-3
clone_size: few
j_call: TRBJ2-3
d_call: -
cdr3_nt: TGTGCCAGCAGCCCCATGGGGGGCACAGATACGCAGTATTTT
cdr3_aa: CASSPMGGTDTQYF

v_call: TRBV28
clone_size: -
j_call: TRBJ1-1
d_call: -
cdr3_nt: TGTGCCAGCAGTTTTGAGGGCGCCCCCGGAGCTTTCTTT
cdr3_aa: CASSFEGAPGAFF

v_call: TRBV11-2
clone_size: -
j_call: TRBJ2-1
d_call: TRBD2
cdr3_nt: TGTGCCAGCAGCTTAGGCCCGGGGGGGCCGAGGAATGAGCAGTTCTTC
cdr3_aa: CASSLGPGGPRNEQFF

v_call: TRBV5-1
clone_size: -
j_call: TRBJ2-7
d_call: TRBD2
cdr3_nt: TGCGCCAGCAGCGGCGGGAGTTCCTACGAGCAGTACTTC
cdr3_aa: CASSGGSSYEQYF

v_call: TRBV11-2
clone_size: -
j_call: TRBJ2-1
d_call: TRBD1
cdr3_nt: TGTGCCAGCAGCTCCCTCAGGGGGAGATCCTACAATGAGCAGTTCTTC
cdr3_aa: CASSSLRGRSYNEQFF

v_call: TRBV6-6
clone_size: -
j_call: TRBJ2-3
d_call: -
cdr3_nt: TGTGCCAGCAGAAGACAGGGAGGAGGGACAGATACGCAGTATTTT
cdr3_aa: CASRRQGGGTDTQYF

v_call: TRBV12-3/TRBV12-4
clone_size: -
j_call: TRBJ2-7
d_call: -
cdr3_nt: TGTGCCAGCAGTTTCGTCCGGGCCCGCGGGGAGCAGTACTTC
cdr3_aa: CASSFVRARGEQYF

v_call: TRBV5-1
clone_size: -
j_call: TRBJ2-1
d_call: TRBD2
cdr3_nt: TGCGCCAGCAGCTTGGAAGGGACTAGCGGGAGAGGATCCTACAATGAGCAGTTCTTC
cdr3_aa: CASSLEGTSGRGSYNEQFF

v_call: TRBV6-5
clone_size: few
j_call: TRBJ2-1
d_call: TRBD2
cdr3_nt: TGTGCCAGCAGTTACACGGCCGGGACTAGCGCCTACAATGAGCAGTTCTTC
cdr3_aa: CASSYTAGTSAYNEQFF

v_call: TRBV30
clone_size: few
j_call: TRBJ1-5
d_call: -
cdr3_nt: TGTGCCTGGAGTGTCAGTAATAGCAATCAGCCCCAGCATTTT
cdr3_aa: CAWSVSNSNQPQHF

v_call: TRBV2
clone_size: -
j_call: TRBJ2-3
d_call: -
cdr3_nt: TGTGCCAGCAGATTACTCACAGATACGCAGTATTTT
cdr3_aa: CASRLLTDTQYF

v_call: TRBV12-5
clone_size: -
j_call: TRBJ2-1
d_call: TRBD2
cdr3_nt: TGTGCCTCATCCGGGACTAGCTACAATGAGCAGTTCTTC
cdr3_aa: CASSGTSYNEQFF

v_call: TRBV27
clone_size: -
j_call: TRBJ2-7
d_call: -
cdr3_nt: TGTGCCAGCAGTAGCTCAGGGGGGTTCTCCTACGAGCAGTACTTC
cdr3_aa: CASSSSGGFSYEQYF

v_call: TRBV25-1
clone_size: few
j_call: TRBJ1-3
d_call: -
cdr3_nt: TGTGCCAGCAGTGCCCCCCAGATGTCTGGAAACACCATATATTTT
cdr3_aa: CASSAPQMSGNTIYF

v_call: TRBV28
clone_size: few
j_call: TRBJ2-3
d_call: -
cdr3_nt: TGTGCCAGCACGGGCGCCCACACTAGCACAGATACGCAGTATTTT
cdr3_aa: CASTGAHTSTDTQYF

v_call: TRBV10-3
clone_size: -
j_call: TRBJ2-1
d_call: TRBD1
cdr3_nt: TGTGCCATCAGTGATGGACAGGGGGCCAATGAGCAGTTCTTC
cdr3_aa: CAISDGQGANEQFF

v_call: TRBV20-1
clone_size: -
j_call: TRBJ1-5
d_call: -
cdr3_nt: TGCAGTGCGAGAGATCGGGGCGGAGGAGCCGATCAGCCCCAGCATTTT
cdr3_aa: CSARDRGGGADQPQHF

v_call: TRBV20-1
clone_size: once
j_call: TRBJ2-3
d_call: -
cdr3_nt: TGCAGTGCTAGAGACGCTAAGCGGACTAGCACAGATACGCAGTATTTT
cdr3_aa: CSARDAKRTSTDTQYF